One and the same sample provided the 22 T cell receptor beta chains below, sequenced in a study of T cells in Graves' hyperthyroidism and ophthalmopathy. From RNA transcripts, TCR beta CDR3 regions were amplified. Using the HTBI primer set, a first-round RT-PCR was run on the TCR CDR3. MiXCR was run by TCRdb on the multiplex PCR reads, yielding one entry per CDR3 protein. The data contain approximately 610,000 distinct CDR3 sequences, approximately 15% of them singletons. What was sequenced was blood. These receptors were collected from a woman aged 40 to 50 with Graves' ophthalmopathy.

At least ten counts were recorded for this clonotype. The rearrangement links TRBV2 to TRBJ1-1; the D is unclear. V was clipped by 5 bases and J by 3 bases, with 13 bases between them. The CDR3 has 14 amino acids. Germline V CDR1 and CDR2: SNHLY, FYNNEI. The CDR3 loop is CASSWDFKYTEAFF. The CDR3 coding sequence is TGTGCCAGCAGTTGGGATTTTAAGTACACTGAAGCTTTCTTT.

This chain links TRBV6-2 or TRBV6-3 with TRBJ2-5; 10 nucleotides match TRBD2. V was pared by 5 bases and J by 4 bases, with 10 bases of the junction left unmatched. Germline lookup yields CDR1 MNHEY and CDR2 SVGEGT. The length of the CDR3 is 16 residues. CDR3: CASSNPGLAIGETQYF. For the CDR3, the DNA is TGTGCCAGCAGTAACCCGGGACTAGCGATAGGAGAGACCCAGTACTTC.

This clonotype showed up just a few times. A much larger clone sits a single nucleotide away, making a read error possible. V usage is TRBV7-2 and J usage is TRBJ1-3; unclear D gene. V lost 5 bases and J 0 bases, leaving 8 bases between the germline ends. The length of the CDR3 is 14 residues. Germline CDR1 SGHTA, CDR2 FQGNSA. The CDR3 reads CASSRAVSGNTIYF. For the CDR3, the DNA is TGTGCCAGCAGCCGGGCGGTCTCTGGAAACACCATATATTTT.

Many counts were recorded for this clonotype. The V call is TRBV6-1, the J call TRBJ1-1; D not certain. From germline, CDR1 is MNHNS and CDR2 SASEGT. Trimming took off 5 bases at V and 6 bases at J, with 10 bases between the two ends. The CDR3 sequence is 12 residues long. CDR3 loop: CASSPGRAEAFF. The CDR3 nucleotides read TGTGCCAGCAGTCCCGGGAGGGCTGAAGCTTTCTTT.

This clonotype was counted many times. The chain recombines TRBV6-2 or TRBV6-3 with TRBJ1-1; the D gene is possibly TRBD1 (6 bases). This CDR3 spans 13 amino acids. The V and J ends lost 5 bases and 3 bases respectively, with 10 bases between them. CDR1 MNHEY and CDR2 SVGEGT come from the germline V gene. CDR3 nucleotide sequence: TGTGCCAGCAGTCCCGGACAGCACACTGAAGCTTTCTTT. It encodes CASSPGQHTEAFF.

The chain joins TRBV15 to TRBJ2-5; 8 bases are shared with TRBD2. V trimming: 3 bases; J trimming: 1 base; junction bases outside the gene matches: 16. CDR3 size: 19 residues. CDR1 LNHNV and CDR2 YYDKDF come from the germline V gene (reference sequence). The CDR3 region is CATSRDRQAGAASQETQYF. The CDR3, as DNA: TGTGCCACCAGCAGGGATCGGCAAGCGGGAGCAGCAAGCCAAGAGACCCAGTACTTC. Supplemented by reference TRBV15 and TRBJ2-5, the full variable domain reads DAMVIQNPRYQVTQFGKPVTLSCSQTLNHNVMYWYQQKSSQAPKLLFHYYDKDFNNEADTPDNFQSRRPNTSFCFLDIRSPGLGDTAMYLCATSRDRQAGAASQETQYFGPGTRLLVL.

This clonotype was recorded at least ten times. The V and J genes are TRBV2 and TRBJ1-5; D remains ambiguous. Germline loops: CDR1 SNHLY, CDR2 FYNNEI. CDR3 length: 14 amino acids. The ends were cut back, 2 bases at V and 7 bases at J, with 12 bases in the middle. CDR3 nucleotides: TGTGCCAGCAGTGAAAGGCCAGGTCCCCAGCCCCAGCATTTT. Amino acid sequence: CASSERPGPQPQHF.

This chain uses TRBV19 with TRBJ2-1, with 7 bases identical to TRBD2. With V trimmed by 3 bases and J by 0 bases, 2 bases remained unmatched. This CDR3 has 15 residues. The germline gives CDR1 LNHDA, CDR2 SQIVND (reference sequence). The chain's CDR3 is CASSMGGSSYNEQFF. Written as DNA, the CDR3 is TGTGCCAGTAGTATGGGAGGGAGCTCCTACAATGAGCAGTTCTTC.

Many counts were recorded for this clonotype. CDR3 protein: CSARFGGLNTEAFF. The CDR3 DNA reads TGCAGTGCTAGATTTGGGGGTTTGAACACTGAAGCTTTCTTT. The rearrangement links TRBV20-1 to TRBJ1-1; D is possibly TRBD1 (5 bases). CDR3 length equals 14 residues. V shed 2 bases and J shed 0 bases, with 10 bases lying between them. The germline CDR1 and CDR2 sequences are DFQATT and SNEGSKA (reference sequence).

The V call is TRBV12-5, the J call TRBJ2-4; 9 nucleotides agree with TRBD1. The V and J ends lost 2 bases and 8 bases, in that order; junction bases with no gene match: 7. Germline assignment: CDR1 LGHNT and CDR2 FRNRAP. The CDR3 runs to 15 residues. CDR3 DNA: TGTGCTAGTGGTTTGTTGACAGGGGGTGAAGACATTCAGTACTTC. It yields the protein CASGLLTGGEDIQYF.

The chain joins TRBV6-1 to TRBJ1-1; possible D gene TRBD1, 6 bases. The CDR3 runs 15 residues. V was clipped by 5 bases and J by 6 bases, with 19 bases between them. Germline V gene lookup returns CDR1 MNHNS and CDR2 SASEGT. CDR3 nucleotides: TGTGCCAGCAGTCTTGTCGGGGGGCGCGACTCTGAAGCTTTCTTT. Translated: CASSLVGGRDSEAFF.

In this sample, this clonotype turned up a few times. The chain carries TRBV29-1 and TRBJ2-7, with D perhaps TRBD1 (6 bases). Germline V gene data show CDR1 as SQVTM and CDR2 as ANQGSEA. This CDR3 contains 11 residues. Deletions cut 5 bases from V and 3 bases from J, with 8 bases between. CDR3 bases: TGCAGCGTTCTACAGGGCTACGAGCAGTACTTC. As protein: CSVLQGYEQYF.

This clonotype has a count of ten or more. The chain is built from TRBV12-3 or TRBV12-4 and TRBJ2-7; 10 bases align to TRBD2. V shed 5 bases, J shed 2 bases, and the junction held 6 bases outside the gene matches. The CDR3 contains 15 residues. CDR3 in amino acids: CASSNGLAVTYEQYF. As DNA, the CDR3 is TGTGCCAGCAGTAACGGACTAGCGGTTACCTACGAGCAGTACTTC.

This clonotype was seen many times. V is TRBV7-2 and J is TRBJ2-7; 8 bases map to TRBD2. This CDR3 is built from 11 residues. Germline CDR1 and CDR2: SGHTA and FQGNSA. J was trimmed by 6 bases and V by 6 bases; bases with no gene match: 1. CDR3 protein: CASSSGIEQYF. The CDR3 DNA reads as TGTGCCAGCAGTAGCGGGATCGAGCAGTACTTC.

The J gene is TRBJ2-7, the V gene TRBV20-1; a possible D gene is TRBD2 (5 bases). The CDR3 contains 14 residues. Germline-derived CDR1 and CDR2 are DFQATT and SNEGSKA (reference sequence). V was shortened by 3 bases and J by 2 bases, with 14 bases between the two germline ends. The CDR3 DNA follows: TGCAGTGCTAGGGAGGCGGACCGGGCCTACGAGCAGTACTTC. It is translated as CSAREADRAYEQYF.

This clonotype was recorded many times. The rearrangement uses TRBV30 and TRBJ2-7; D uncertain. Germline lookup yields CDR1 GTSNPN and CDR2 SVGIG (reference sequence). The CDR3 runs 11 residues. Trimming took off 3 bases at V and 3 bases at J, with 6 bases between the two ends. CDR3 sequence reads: CAWRNSYEQYF. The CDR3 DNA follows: TGTGCCTGGAGGAACAGCTACGAGCAGTACTTC.

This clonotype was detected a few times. CDR3 sequence: CASSLVGGDHYEQYF. The CDR3 DNA reads as TGTGCCAGCAGCTTAGTTGGAGGGGACCACTACGAGCAGTACTTC. J is TRBJ2-7 and V is TRBV7-2, with a possible D match to TRBD2 (6 bases). Germline V CDR1 and CDR2: SGHTA, FQGNSA. CDR3 length: 15 amino acids. Trimming shortened V by 1 base and J by 3 bases, and 13 bases separated the two germline ends. Full variable domain (missing parts from reference TRBV7-2 and TRBJ2-7): GAGVSQSPSNKVTEKGKDVELRCDPISGHTALYWYRQSLGQGLEFLIYFQGNSAPDKSGLPSDRFSAERTGGSVSTLTIQRTQQEDSAVYLCASSLVGGDHYEQYFGPGTRLTVT.

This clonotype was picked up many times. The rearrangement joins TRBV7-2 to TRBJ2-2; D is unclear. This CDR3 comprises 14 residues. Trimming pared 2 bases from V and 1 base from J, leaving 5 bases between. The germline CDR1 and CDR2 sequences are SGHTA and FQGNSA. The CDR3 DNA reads TGTGCCAGCAGCTTATACCGGAACACCGGGGAGCTGTTTTTT. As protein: CASSLYRNTGELFF. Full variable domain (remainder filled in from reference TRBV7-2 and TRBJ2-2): GAGVSQSPSNKVTEKGKDVELRCDPISGHTALYWYRQSLGQGLEFLIYFQGNSAPDKSGLPSDRFSAERTGGSVSTLTIQRTQQEDSAVYLCASSLYRNTGELFFGEGSRLTVL.

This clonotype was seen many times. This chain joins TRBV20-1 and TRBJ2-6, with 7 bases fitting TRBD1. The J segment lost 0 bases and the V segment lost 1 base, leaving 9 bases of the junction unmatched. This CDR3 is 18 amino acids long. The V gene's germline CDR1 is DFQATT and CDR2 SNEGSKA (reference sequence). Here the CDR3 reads CSARAGSGTDSGANVLTF. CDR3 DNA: TGCAGTGCTAGAGCCGGTTCCGGGACAGACTCTGGGGCCAACGTCCTGACTTTC.

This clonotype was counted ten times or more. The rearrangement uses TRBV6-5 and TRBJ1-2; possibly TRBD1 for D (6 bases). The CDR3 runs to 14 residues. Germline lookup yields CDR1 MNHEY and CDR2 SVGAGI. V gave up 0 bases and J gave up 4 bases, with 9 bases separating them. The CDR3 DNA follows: TGTGCCAGCAGTTACTCGTCAGGGGTCTATGGCTACACCTTC. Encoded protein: CASSYSSGVYGYTF.

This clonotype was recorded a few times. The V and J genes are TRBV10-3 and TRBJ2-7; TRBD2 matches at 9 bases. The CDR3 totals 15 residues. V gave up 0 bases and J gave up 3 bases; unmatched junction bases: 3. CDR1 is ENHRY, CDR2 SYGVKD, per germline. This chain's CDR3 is CAISESSGSFYEQYF. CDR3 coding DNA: TGTGCCATCAGTGAGTCTAGCGGGAGTTTCTACGAGCAGTACTTC.

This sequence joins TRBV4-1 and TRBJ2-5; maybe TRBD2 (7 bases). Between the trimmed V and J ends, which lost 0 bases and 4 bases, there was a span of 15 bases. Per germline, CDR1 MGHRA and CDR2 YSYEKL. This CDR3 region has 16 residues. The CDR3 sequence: CASSQEGGRGPETQYF. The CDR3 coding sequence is TGCGCCAGCAGCCAAGAAGGCGGGCGGGGGCCAGAGACCCAGTACTTC.